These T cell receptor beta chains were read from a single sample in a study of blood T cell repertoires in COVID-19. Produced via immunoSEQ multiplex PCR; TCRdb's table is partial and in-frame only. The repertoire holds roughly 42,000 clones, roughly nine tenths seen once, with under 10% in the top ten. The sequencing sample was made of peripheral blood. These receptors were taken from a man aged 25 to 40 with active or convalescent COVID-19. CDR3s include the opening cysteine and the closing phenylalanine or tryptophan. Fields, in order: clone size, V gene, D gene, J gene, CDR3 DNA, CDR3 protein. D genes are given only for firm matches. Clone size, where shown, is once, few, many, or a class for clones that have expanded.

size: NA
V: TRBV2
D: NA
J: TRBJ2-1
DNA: TGTGCCAGCTCCTCACAGGGATATGAGCAGTTCTTC
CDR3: CASSSQGYEQFF

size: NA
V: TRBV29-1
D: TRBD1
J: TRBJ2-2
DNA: TGCAGCCCTGCGGGACAGGGGGCCTCCACCGGGGAGCTGTTTTTT
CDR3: CSPAGQGASTGELFF

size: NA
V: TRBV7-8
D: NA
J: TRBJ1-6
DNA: TGTGCCAGCAGCCCCGACAGCTCCTATAATTCACCCCTCCACTTT
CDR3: CASSPDSSYNSPLHF

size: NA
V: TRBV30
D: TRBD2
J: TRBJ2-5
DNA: TGTGCCTGGAGTGGGCTAGCGGGAGGGGCCCAAGAGACCCAGTACTTC
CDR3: CAWSGLAGGAQETQYF

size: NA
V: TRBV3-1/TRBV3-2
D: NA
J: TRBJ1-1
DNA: TGTGCCAGCAGAGGAGGCACTGAAGCTTTCTTT
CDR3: CASRGGTEAFF

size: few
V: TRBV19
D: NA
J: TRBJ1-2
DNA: TGTGCCAGTAGTATATACACAGCATCGTTCTATGGCTACACCTTC
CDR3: CASSIYTASFYGYTF

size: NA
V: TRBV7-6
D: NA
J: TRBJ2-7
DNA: TGTGCCAGCAGCCCCGGACAGGGAGGGAAGGGCGAGCAGTACTTC
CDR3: CASSPGQGGKGEQYF

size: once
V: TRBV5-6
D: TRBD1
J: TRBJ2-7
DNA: TGTGCCAGCAGCACGACAGGGGGCCACGAGCAGTACTTC
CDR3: CASSTTGGHEQYF

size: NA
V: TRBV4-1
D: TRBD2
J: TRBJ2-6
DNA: TGCGCCAGCAGCCCGGGCCCACCTAGCGGGGACAGCTCTGGGGCCAACGTCCTGACTTTC
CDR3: CASSPGPPSGDSSGANVLTF

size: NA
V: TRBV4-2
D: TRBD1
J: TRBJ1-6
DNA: TGTGCCAGCAGCCCCAGACAGGGGGAGAATTCACCCCTCCACTTT
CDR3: CASSPRQGENSPLHF

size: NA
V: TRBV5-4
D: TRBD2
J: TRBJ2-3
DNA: TGTGCCAGCAGCAAAGCGGGGCCCGATACGCAGTATTTT
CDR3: CASSKAGPDTQYF

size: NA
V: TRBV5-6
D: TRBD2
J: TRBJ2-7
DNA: TGTGCCAGCAGCTACAGGACTAGCGGGGGTTACGAGCAGTACTTC
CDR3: CASSYRTSGGYEQYF

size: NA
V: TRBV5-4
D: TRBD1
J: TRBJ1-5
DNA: TGTGCCAGCAGCTCAAGGGACAGGGGGCGTCAGCCCCAGCATTTT
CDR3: CASSSRDRGRQPQHF

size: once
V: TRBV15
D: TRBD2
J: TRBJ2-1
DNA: TGTGCCACCAGTGGACTAGCGGGGGGACCCTACAATGAGCAGTTCTTC
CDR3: CATSGLAGGPYNEQFF

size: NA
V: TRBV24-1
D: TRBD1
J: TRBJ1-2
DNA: TGTGCCACCAGGAGGACAGGGGGAGAGGACTACACCTTC
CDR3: CATRRTGGEDYTF

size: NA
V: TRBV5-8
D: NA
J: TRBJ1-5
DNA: TGTGCCAGCAGCTTGGTCAGGGTTCAGCCCCAGCATTTT
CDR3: CASSLVRVQPQHF

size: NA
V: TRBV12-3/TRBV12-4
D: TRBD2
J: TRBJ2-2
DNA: TGTGCCAGCGAGGGACTAGCCACCGGGGAGCTGTTTTTT
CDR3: CASEGLATGELFF

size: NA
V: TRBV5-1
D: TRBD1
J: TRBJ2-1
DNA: TGCGCCAGCAGCTTGGGACAGGGTACCAATGAGCAGTTCTTC
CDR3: CASSLGQGTNEQFF

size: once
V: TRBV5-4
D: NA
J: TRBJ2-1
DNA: TGTGCCAGCACCCGTGCGAAACGCTCCTACAATGAGCAGTTCTTC
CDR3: CASTRAKRSYNEQFF

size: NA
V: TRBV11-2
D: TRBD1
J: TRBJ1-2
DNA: TGTGCCAGCAGCTCTGACAGGGTCGGCGGCTACACCTTC
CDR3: CASSSDRVGGYTF

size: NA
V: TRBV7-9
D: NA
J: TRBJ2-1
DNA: TGTGCCAGCAGCTTCGGGAGTATGTCCTACAATGAGCAGTTCTTC
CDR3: CASSFGSMSYNEQFF

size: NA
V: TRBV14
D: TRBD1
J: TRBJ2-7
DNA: TGTGCCAGCAGCCCGCACAGGGGGCTCTACGAGCAGTACTTC
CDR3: CASSPHRGLYEQYF

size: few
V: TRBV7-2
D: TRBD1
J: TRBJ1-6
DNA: TGTGCCAGCAGCCTACAGGGGCTAAGGTCACCCCTCCACTTT
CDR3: CASSLQGLRSPLHF

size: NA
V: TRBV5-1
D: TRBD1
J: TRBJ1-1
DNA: TGCGCCAGCAGCCCGGGGGACAGAACCAACACTGAAGCTTTCTTT
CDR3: CASSPGDRTNTEAFF

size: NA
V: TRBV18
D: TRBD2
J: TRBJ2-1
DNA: TGTGCCAGCTCACCCTACCCAGCGGGAGTAAACACCTACAATGAGCAGTTCTTC
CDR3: CASSPYPAGVNTYNEQFF

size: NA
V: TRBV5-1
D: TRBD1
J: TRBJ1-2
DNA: TGCGCCAGCAGCTCGACAGGGTACGTCAACTATGGCTACACCTTC
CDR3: CASSSTGYVNYGYTF

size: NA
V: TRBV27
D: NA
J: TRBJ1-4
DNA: TGTGCCAGCACCCCAACCGGGACAAGGTCCCGGGTAACTAATGAAAAACTGTTTTTT
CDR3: CASTPTGTRSRVTNEKLFF

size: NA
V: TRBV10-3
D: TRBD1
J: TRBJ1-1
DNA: TGTGCCACCCAGGGGACAGGCGATGATAGCACTGAAGCTTTCTTT
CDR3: CATQGTGDDSTEAFF

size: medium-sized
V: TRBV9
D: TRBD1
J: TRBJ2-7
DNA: TGTGCCAGCAGCGGGACAGGGTCGTACGAGCAGTACTTC
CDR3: CASSGTGSYEQYF

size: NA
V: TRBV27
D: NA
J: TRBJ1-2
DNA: TGTGCCAGCAGTACCAGACGGGGTGATGGCTACACCTTC
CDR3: CASSTRRGDGYTF

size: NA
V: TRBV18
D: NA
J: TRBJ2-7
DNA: TGTGCCAGCTCACGTTACAACTCCTACGAGCAGTACTTC
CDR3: CASSRYNSYEQYF

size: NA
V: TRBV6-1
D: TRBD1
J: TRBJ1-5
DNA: TGTGCCAGCAGTGACCTCCGGGAAGGGGGCTCCGGGTATCAGCCCCAGCATTTT
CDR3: CASSDLREGGSGYQPQHF

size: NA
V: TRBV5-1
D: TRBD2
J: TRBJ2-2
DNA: TGCGCCAGCAGCTTGGGTTTCGGGACTAGCGGGATCGGGGAGCTGTTTTTT
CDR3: CASSLGFGTSGIGELFF

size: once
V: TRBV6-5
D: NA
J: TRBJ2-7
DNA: TGTGCCAGCGGATCCCTAATCAGGGACTCCTACGAGCAGTACTTC
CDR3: CASGSLIRDSYEQYF

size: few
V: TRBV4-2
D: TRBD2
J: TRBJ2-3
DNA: TGTGCCAGCAGCCAAGTGTCCTCTGGCGGGGGGACGGAAGATACGCAGTATTTT
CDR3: CASSQVSSGGGTEDTQYF

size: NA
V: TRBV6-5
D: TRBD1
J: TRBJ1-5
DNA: TGTGCCAGCAGCGACACCCGGGCCAGGGGGCAGCCCCAGCATTTT
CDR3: CASSDTRARGQPQHF

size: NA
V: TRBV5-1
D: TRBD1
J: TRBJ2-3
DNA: TGCGCCAGCAGCCCCCCTCCCCAGACAGGGCTGTTTACAGATACGCAGTATTTT
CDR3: CASSPPPQTGLFTDTQYF

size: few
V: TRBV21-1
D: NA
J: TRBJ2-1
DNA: TGTGCCAGCAGCAAAGCGGGACACCTCTACAATGAGCAGTTCTTC
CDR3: CASSKAGHLYNEQFF

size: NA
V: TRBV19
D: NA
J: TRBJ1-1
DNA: TGTGCCAGTAGACAACAGTCGAACACTGAAGCTTTCTTT
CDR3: CASRQQSNTEAFF

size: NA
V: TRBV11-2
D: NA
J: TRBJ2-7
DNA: TGTGCCAGCAGCTTAGCGGCGGGGGCTTACGAGCAGTACTTC
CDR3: CASSLAAGAYEQYF

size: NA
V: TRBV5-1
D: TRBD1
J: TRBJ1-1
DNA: TGCGCCAGCAGCCAACAGGGGATGAACACTGAAGCTTTCTTT
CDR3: CASSQQGMNTEAFF